The 6 T cell receptor beta chains reported below all come from one sample, sequenced in a study of T cells in Graves' hyperthyroidism and ophthalmopathy (dated by TCRdb to about 2019). Library method: multiplex PCR. Reads for this sample came from an Illumina HiSeq 2000. The TCR beta CDR3 regions were amplified from the RNA transcripts. A first-round RT-PCR of the TCR CDR3 used the HTBI primer set with the Qiagen OneStep RT-PCR kit. TCRdb reworked the public reads: Q25 trimming with fastp, MiXCR clone assembly, productive beta chains retained. Every CDR3 protein is listed once, alongside the most common genes and DNA of its rows. This sample gives some 350,000 distinct CDR3 sequences in total; 15% to 18% of them show up just once. The ten largest account for around a quarter of the sample. Sequencing was performed on blood. These receptors were taken from a woman aged 18-29 years with Graves' hyperthyroidism that later progressed to Graves' ophthalmopathy.

This clonotype was seen many times. The chain carries TRBV30 and TRBJ1-4; no firm D call. Germline assignment: CDR1 GTSNPN and CDR2 SVGIG (reference sequence). CDR3 length: 16 residues. V was pared by 4 bases and J by 8 bases, with 23 bases between. CDR3 region: CAWKGPRAGEVEKLFF. As DNA, the CDR3 is TGTGCCTGGAAAGGGCCCAGAGCGGGTGAGGTGGAAAAACTGTTTTTT.

This clonotype was found many times. V gene TRBV6-1 combines with J gene TRBJ2-7, with D tentatively TRBD1 (6 bases). The germline gives CDR1 MNHNS, CDR2 SASEGT. The CDR3 covers 12 residues. The germline V and J ends were trimmed by 6 bases and 3 bases, with 9 bases remaining between them. Written as DNA, the CDR3 is TGTGCCAGCAGGACAGGACTCTACGAGCAGTACTTC. Protein product: CASRTGLYEQYF.

The V gene is TRBV6-2 or TRBV6-3, the J gene TRBJ2-3; TRBD2 aligns across 7 bases. Germline values: CDR1 MNHEY, CDR2 SVGEGT. The CDR3 is made up of 13 amino acids. The V and J ends lost 5 bases and 9 bases, in that order; junction bases with no gene match: 8. The CDR3 coding sequence is TGTGCCAGCAGTCAGCCGGGAGGCCAGACGCAGTATTTT. This codes for CASSQPGGQTQYF.

This clonotype was picked up many times. The chain carries TRBV7-9 and TRBJ2-7; D is undetermined. V was cut by 1 base and J by 2 bases, with 12 bases left in between. The CDR3 has 15 amino acids. Germline CDR1 SEHNR, CDR2 FQNEAQ (reference sequence). The CDR3 region has the DNA TGTGCCAGCAGCTTAGATCAGGCAGCGACCTACGAGCAGTACTTC. Its protein product is CASSLDQAATYEQYF. Supplemented by reference TRBV7-9 and TRBJ2-7, the full variable domain reads DTGVSQNPRHKITKRGQNVTFRCDPISEHNRLYWYRQTLGQGPEFLTYFQNEAQLEKSRLLSDRFSAERPKGSFSTLEIQRTEQGDSAMYLCASSLDQAATYEQYFGPGTRLTVT.

This clonotype was found many times. The gene calls are TRBV27 and TRBJ2-3; 13 nucleotides agree with TRBD2. This CDR3 has 17 amino acids. The junction had 9 bases not matched to a gene; V was cut back by 5 bases and J by 4 bases. Germline V CDR1 and CDR2: MNHEY, SMNVEV (reference sequence). In DNA form, the CDR3 reads TGTGCCAGCAGTCTCTGGACTAGCGGGAGTAACCCAGATACGCAGTATTTT. Translation gives CASSLWTSGSNPDTQYF.

The V call is TRBV4-3, the J call TRBJ2-7; perhaps TRBD1 as D (6 bases). The V end lost 3 bases, the J end lost 0 bases, and 15 bases lay between the germline ends. The CDR3 totals 16 residues. Looked up from germline, CDR1 is LGHNA and CDR2 is YSLEER. The CDR3 spells CASSHRRQAYSYEQYF. The CDR3 coding sequence is TGCGCCAGCAGCCACCGAAGACAGGCCTACTCCTACGAGCAGTACTTC.